This entry describes one T cell receptor beta chain. Between the trimmed V and J ends, which lost 2 bases and 12 bases, there was a span of 8 bases. The CDR3 runs to 11 residues. Germline assignment: CDR1 SGHDN and CDR2 FVKESK. These data originate in a study of OX40 agonist ivuxolimab in advanced cancers. Study at large: In this trial design, patients received ivuxolimab intravenously at 0.01 to 10 mg/kg every 2 weeks.

Repertoires were generated with immunoSEQ multiplex PCR, while TCRdb's copy carries only in-frame clones and drops some. The sample has roughly 76,000 clones, 88% seen once. This receptor was taken from an adult with an advanced solid tumor such as melanoma, head and neck, liver or kidney cancer. This material consisted of CD4+ or CD8+ T cells sorted from blood, taken in a trial of the OX40 agonist ivuxolimab. The chain employs TRBV14 and TRBJ2-1; D is unclear. The CDR3 is CASSQIDLQFF. The DNA for the CDR3 is TGTGCCAGCAGCCAAATAGACCTGCAGTTCTTC.